The 24 T cell receptor beta chains in this list originate from one sample, sequenced in a study of response to subunit inactivated influenza vaccine. TCRdb itself ran the RT-PCR reads through MiXCR, one entry per CDR3 protein. The sample lists some 550,000 distinct CDR3 sequences, under 30% seen once, with approximately 2.9% in the top ten. The same sample was also studied in work on T cells expressing NK-cell markers. That paper adds: As the method of synthesis, 5'RACE template switching with UMIs yielded TCR beta cDNA.

The sequenced sample was CD4+ T cells sorted from PBMCs, obtained 12 days after vaccination. Receptors were obtained from a man aged 45 to 65 who received an inactivated influenza vaccine.

The chain uses TRBV5-1 and TRBJ2-1; maybe TRBD2 (6 bases). Per germline, CDR1 SGHRS and CDR2 YFSETQ. The CDR3 length is 15 residues. V gave up 1 base and J gave up 3 bases, with 11 bases separating them. CDR3 in amino acids: CASSLPGGGYNEQFF. The CDR3 DNA reads TGCGCCAGCAGCTTGCCCGGGGGAGGCTACAATGAGCAGTTCTTC.

The chain links TRBV4-1 to TRBJ2-3; D gene uncertain. Germline loops: CDR1 MGHRA, CDR2 YSYEKL. This CDR3 spans 13 amino acids. The V end lost 1 base, the J end lost 8 bases, and 10 bases lay between the germline ends. CDR3 region: CASSQAGAATQYF. CDR3 in DNA: TGCGCCAGCAGCCAAGCCGGCGCTGCTACGCAGTATTTT.

This clonotype was detected a few times. This sequence joins TRBV20-1 and TRBJ1-5; D uncertain. CDR3 size: 14 residues. Germline CDR1 and CDR2: DFQATT and SNEGSKA (reference sequence). Trimming removed 2 bases from V and 7 bases from J, with 15 bases in between. The CDR3 bases are TGCAGTGCTAGAAGAACTACCTTCGGGCAGCCCCAGCATTTT. It codes for CSARRTTFGQPQHF.

This clonotype was recorded a few times. The J gene is TRBJ2-2, the V gene TRBV6-2 or TRBV6-3; D unresolved. Germline-derived CDR1 and CDR2 are MNHEY and SVGEGT. V lost 0 bases and J lost 7, with 18 bases in between. The CDR3 runs to 17 residues. The CDR3 here is CASSYSKQDLSGGELFF. For the CDR3, the DNA is TGTGCCAGCAGTTACTCGAAACAAGACCTTAGTGGCGGGGAGCTGTTTTTT.

In its sample, this clonotype was seen a few times. This chain uses TRBV29-1 with TRBJ2-3; TRBD2 matches 10 bases. The CDR3 spans 14 residues. Unmatched junction bases numbered 4, after V lost 6 bases and J lost 1 base. Looked up from germline, CDR1 is SQVTM and CDR2 is ANQGSEA. The CDR3: CSVGLAGGTDTQYF. CDR3 in DNA: TGCAGCGTCGGCCTAGCGGGGGGCACAGATACGCAGTATTTT.

This chain connects TRBV4-2 to TRBJ1-2; 9 bases align to TRBD1. V shed 5 bases and J 4 bases; nucleotides not matched to a gene: 8. CDR1 and CDR2 (germline): LGHNA, YNFKEQ. This CDR3 is 15 amino acids long. The CDR3 reads CASSFNTGGSYGYTF. The CDR3 region has the DNA TGTGCCAGCAGCTTTAATACAGGGGGCAGCTATGGCTACACCTTC.

This clonotype was recorded a few times. The chain couples TRBV14 to TRBJ2-2; 9 nucleotides agree with TRBD2. The CDR3 length is 18 residues. Per germline, CDR1 SGHDN and CDR2 FVKESK. Unmatched junction bases numbered 10, after V lost 4 bases and J lost 1 base. The CDR3 sequence: CASSPGSGLAQNTGELFF. The CDR3, as DNA: TGTGCCAGCAGCCCCGGCTCGGGACTAGCACAGAACACCGGGGAGCTGTTTTTT.

In this sample, this clonotype turned up a few times. J is TRBJ2-5 and V is TRBV10-3, with TRBD1 matching over 9 bases. The CDR3 is 15 residues long. Germline assignment: CDR1 ENHRY and CDR2 SYGVKD. V trimming: 2 bases; J trimming: 6 bases; junction bases outside the gene matches: 7. CDR3 sequence reads: CAISEGQGRIKTQYF. The CDR3 coding sequence is TGTGCCATCAGTGAGGGACAGGGGAGGATCAAGACCCAGTACTTC.

This clonotype has more than one count but fewer than ten. The J gene is TRBJ2-3, the V gene TRBV7-2, with D perhaps assigned TRBD1 or TRBD2 (6 bases each). Trimming removed 3 bases from V and 1 base from J, with 17 bases in between. The CDR3 contains 17 residues. CDR1 and CDR2 (germline): SGHTA, FQGNSA. This CDR3 reads CASSFYRRGRGTDTQYF. Written as DNA, the CDR3 is TGTGCCAGCAGCTTTTATCGACGGGGGCGAGGCACAGATACGCAGTATTTT.

This clonotype occurred a few times. The rearrangement links TRBV11-3 to TRBJ2-2; D may be TRBD2 (5 bases). The CDR3 length is 12 residues. V was cut by 5 bases and J by 7 bases, with 8 bases left in between. The V gene's germline CDR1 is SGHNT and CDR2 YENEEA. CDR3 sequence reads: CASSHSGGELFF. The CDR3 bases are TGTGCCAGCAGCCACAGCGGCGGGGAGCTGTTTTTT.

The chain uses TRBV11-2 and TRBJ2-3, with a weak D call TRBD2 (6 bases). The CDR3 is made up of 14 amino acids. Germline-derived CDR1 and CDR2 are SGHAT and FQNNGV. V lost 1 base and J 7 bases, leaving 12 bases between the germline ends. The CDR3 bases are TGTGCCAGCAGCTTAGCGGGAGTAGGGTATACGCAGTATTTT. Its translation: CASSLAGVGYTQYF. The full variable domain, in which reference TRBV11-2 and TRBJ2-3 provide the parts outside the CDR3, is EAGVAQSPRYKIIEKRQSVAFWCNPISGHATLYWYQQILGQGPKLLIQFQNNGVVDDSQLPKDRFSAERLKGVDSTLKIQPAKLEDSAVYLCASSLAGVGYTQYFGPGTRLTVL.

This clonotype has at least ten counts. The chain is built from TRBV5-1 and TRBJ2-6; D may be TRBD1 (6 bases). The CDR3 contains 15 residues. CDR1 SGHRS and CDR2 YFSETQ come from the germline V gene. V was cut by 4 bases and J by 2 bases, with 10 bases left in between. CDR3 DNA sequence: TGCGCCAGCAGCGAACAGGGAACTGGGGCCAACGTCCTGACTTTC. Its protein is CASSEQGTGANVLTF.

The V gene is TRBV7-8, the J gene TRBJ2-5; tentatively, D is TRBD2 (7 bases). V was trimmed by 1 base and J by 7 bases, leaving 19 bases between them. The CDR3 runs to 16 residues. CDR1 is SGHVS and CDR2 is FQNEAQ in the germline V gene. CDR3: CASSLDLIGGRTTQYF. The CDR3 bases are TGTGCCAGCAGCTTAGATTTGATCGGGGGGCGGACGACCCAGTACTTC.

V and J are TRBV12-3 or TRBV12-4 and TRBJ2-6; a possible D gene is TRBD2 (6 bases). The CDR3 is 17 residues long. Trimming removed 4 bases from V and 1 base from J, with 14 bases in between. The CDR3 is CASSYQGGWSGANVLTF. CDR3 nucleotides: TGTGCCAGCAGTTACCAGGGAGGTTGGTCTGGGGCCAACGTCCTGACTTTC.

This clonotype has a handful of counts. The rearrangement joins TRBV7-2 to TRBJ2-7; no definite D call. V was shortened by 3 bases and J by 6 bases, with 9 bases between the two germline ends. Germline loops: CDR1 SGHTA, CDR2 FQGNSA. CDR3 length: 12 residues. Here the CDR3 reads CASSFVRTEQYF. The CDR3 nucleotides read TGTGCCAGCAGCTTCGTTAGGACCGAGCAGTACTTC.

In its sample, this clonotype was seen a few times. This chain joins TRBV19 and TRBJ2-5, with 7 bases matching TRBD2. The CDR3 is made up of 15 amino acids. Trimming removed 8 bases from V and 4 bases from J; junction bases left unmatched: 13. Germline V gene data show CDR1 as LNHDA and CDR2 as SQIVND (reference sequence). CDR3 sequence (DNA): TGTGCCAGTGGATCTAGAGCGGGACCCGGAGAGACCCAGTACTTC. It translates to CASGSRAGPGETQYF.

The chain joins TRBV25-1 to TRBJ2-5, with D possibly being TRBD2 (7 bases). Germline loops: CDR1 MGHDK, CDR2 SYGVNS. CDR3 length: 12 residues. Trimming removed 10 bases at V and 5 bases at J, with 14 bases between. The CDR3 DNA sequence: TGTGCCACCTCGGGGGGCTGGGAGACCCAGTACTTC. Protein: CATSGGWETQYF.

V usage is TRBV4-3 and J usage is TRBJ1-5, with a possible D match to TRBD1 (5 bases). Trimming took 2 bases from V and 7 from J, leaving 9 bases between them. CDR1 LGHNA and CDR2 YSLEER come from the germline V gene. This CDR3 is built from 13 residues. The CDR3 spells CASSQSWGQPQHF. DNA for the CDR3: TGCGCCAGCAGCCAATCTTGGGGCCAGCCCCAGCATTTT.

This clonotype was observed a few times. The chain links TRBV9 to TRBJ2-7, with 7 bases that match TRBD2. CDR1 and CDR2 from the germline V gene are SGDLS and YYNGEE. Trimming took 1 base from V and 1 from J; bases not matched to a gene: 5. The CDR3 has 15 residues. Here the CDR3 reads CASSVSTSSSYEQYF. CDR3 DNA: TGTGCCAGCAGCGTATCGACTAGCAGTTCCTACGAGCAGTACTTC.

This chain connects TRBV20-1 to TRBJ2-3, with a possible D match to TRBD2 (7 bases). There are 14 residues in the CDR3. Germline lookup yields CDR1 DFQATT and CDR2 SNEGSKA (reference sequence). V was shortened by 5 bases and J by 0 bases, with 12 bases between the two germline ends. The chain's CDR3 is CSAPGGYSTDTQYF. CDR3 nucleotides: TGCAGTGCTCCGGGGGGCTACAGCACAGATACGCAGTATTTT.

The chain joins TRBV28 to TRBJ2-7, with D perhaps matching TRBD1 (6 bases). Trimming stripped 3 bases from V and 2 bases from J, with 11 bases between. The CDR3 extends over 14 amino acids. Germline loops: CDR1 MDHEN, CDR2 SYDVKM. The CDR3 is CASSFGQPTYEQYF. As DNA, the CDR3 is TGTGCCAGCAGTTTTGGACAGCCCACCTACGAGCAGTACTTC.

This clonotype was seen a handful of times. The rearrangement joins TRBV2 to TRBJ2-1, with 12 bases matching TRBD2. The junction had 2 bases not matched to a gene; V was cut back by 6 bases and J by 2 bases. The CDR3 loop spans 15 amino acids. The germline gives CDR1 SNHLY, CDR2 FYNNEI. The CDR3 reads CASRLAGGAYNEQFF. The CDR3 region has the DNA TGTGCCAGCAGACTAGCGGGAGGCGCCTACAATGAGCAGTTCTTC.

In its sample, this clonotype was seen a few times. In DNA, the CDR3 is TGCAGTGCTAGTCGCTACGGGGGCCTCCAAGAGACCCAGTACTTC. Translating gives CSASRYGGLQETQYF. The V and J genes are TRBV20-1 and TRBJ2-5; possibly TRBD1 or TRBD2 for D (6 bases each). Germline lookup yields CDR1 DFQATT and CDR2 SNEGSKA (reference sequence). V was shortened by 3 bases and J by 1 base, with 15 bases between the two germline ends. The CDR3 has 15 amino acids.

V is TRBV10-3 and J is TRBJ2-1; 8 nucleotides align to TRBD1. With V trimmed by 10 bases and J by 4 bases, 9 bases remained unmatched. The CDR3 covers 14 residues. Germline CDR1 reads ENHRY; CDR2 reads SYGVKD. CDR3: CATRGQVGYNEQFF. In DNA form, the CDR3 reads TGTGCCACCCGGGGACAGGTGGGTTACAATGAGCAGTTCTTC.